Below are 16 T cell receptor beta chains sequenced from a single sample in a study of T-cell reconstitution after alpha-beta-depleted transplantation in children. Unique molecular identifiers tagged the TCRbeta library. TCRdb passed the PCR reads through MiXCR, listing each CDR3 protein once. Among 700,000 to 950,000 distinct CDR3 sequences listed, 16% were seen once. The starting material was PBMCs, mostly from graft donor cells, obtained 360 days after TCRalphabeta/CD19-depleted stem cell transplant. These receptors were collected from a male patient younger than 18 who had a stem cell transplant for acute lymphoblastic leukemia, so the T cells may come from the graft donor.

This clonotype was recorded many times. The rearrangement links TRBV12-3 or TRBV12-4 to TRBJ1-2; 8 bases align to TRBD1. J lost 6 bases, V lost 5 bases, and 5 bases had no gene match. This CDR3 contains 13 residues. DNA for the CDR3: TGTGCCAGCAGTCTTTCAGGGGGCGATGGCTACACCTTC. Protein product: CASSLSGGDGYTF.

Notes on this clonotype: Mismatch with germline at one junction end may stem from a read error. This chain's CDR3 is CTSGGSYNEQFF. The CDR3 bases are TGCACCAGCGGGGGCTCCTACAATGAGCAGTTCTTC. This sequence joins TRBV10-1 and TRBJ2-1; 8 positions agree with TRBD2. This CDR3 comprises 12 residues. The V gene's germline CDR1 is WNHNN and CDR2 SYGVQD (reference sequence).

This clonotype showed up just a few times. V and J are TRBV7-6 and TRBJ2-7; 7 bases match TRBD1. The germline V gene encodes CDR1 SGHVS and CDR2 FNYEAQ. The CDR3 runs 15 residues. Losses at the gene ends were 5 bases for V and 0 bases for J; bases not matched to a gene: 7. The CDR3 DNA reads as TGTGCCAGCAGCACAACAGGGGACGGCTCCTACGAGCAGTACTTC. It is translated as CASSTTGDGSYEQYF.

The chain joins TRBV5-1 to TRBJ2-3, with TRBD1 matching over 9 bases. The V and J ends lost 0 bases and 4 bases, in that order; junction bases with no gene match: 9. The germline V gene encodes CDR1 SGHRS and CDR2 YFSETQ. The CDR3 has 17 residues. DNA of the CDR3: TGCGCCAGCAGCTTGGGACCAACAGGGGGCGAGGCAGATACGCAGTATTTT. Translation: CASSLGPTGGEADTQYF.

This clonotype was observed a few times. This chain connects TRBV18 to TRBJ1-2; D might be TRBD1 (5 bases). This CDR3 has 13 residues. V was pared by 1 base and J by 6 bases, with 9 bases between. Germline-derived CDR1 and CDR2 are KGHSH and LQKENI. CDR3 DNA: TGTGCCAGCTCACCACGGGGGAGGGATGGCTACACCTTC. It is translated as CASSPRGRDGYTF. Variable domain in full (rest from reference TRBV18 and TRBJ1-2): NAGVMQNPRHLVRRRGQEARLRCSPMKGHSHVYWYRQLPEEGLKFMVYLQKENIIDESGMPKERFSAEFPKEGPSILRIQQVVRGDSAAYFCASSPRGRDGYTFGSGTRLTVV.

V and J are TRBV3-1 and TRBJ2-3; 9 bases are shared with TRBD2. The CDR3 has 20 amino acids. V shed 0 bases, J shed 2 bases, and the junction held 15 bases outside the gene matches. Germline loops: CDR1 LGHDT, CDR2 YNNKEL (reference sequence). CDR3 protein: CASSQDLQEAAGGFTDTQYF. The CDR3 DNA reads as TGTGCCAGCAGCCAAGATTTGCAGGAGGCAGCGGGAGGCTTCACAGATACGCAGTATTTT.

Only a few counts were recorded for this clonotype. The rearrangement joins TRBV25-1 to TRBJ2-1, with D maybe TRBD2 (5 bases). The CDR3 contains 15 residues. From germline, CDR1 is MGHDK and CDR2 SYGVNS. V was cut by 3 bases and J by 3 bases, with 12 bases left in between. In DNA form, the CDR3 reads TGTGCCAGCAGTGATCTGGGTGGACTCTACAATGAGCAGTTCTTC. Its protein is CASSDLGGLYNEQFF. The variable domain in full, with the rest retrieved from reference TRBV25-1 and TRBJ2-1, is EADIYQTPRYLVIGTGKKITLECSQTMGHDKMYWYQQDPGMELHLIHYSYGVNSTEKGDLSSESTVSRIRTEHFPLTLESARPSHTSQYLCASSDLGGLYNEQFFGPGTRLTVL.

There are many counts of this clonotype. The chain has TRBV3-1 and TRBJ2-1; TRBD2 aligns across 7 bases. The junction had 7 bases not matched to a gene; V was cut back by 3 bases and J by 2 bases. CDR1 and CDR2 from the germline V gene are LGHDT and YNNKEL (reference sequence). The CDR3 totals 16 residues. CDR3 bases: TGTGCCAGCAGCCAGGGTACTAGCGTAACCTACAATGAGCAGTTCTTC. This gives the protein CASSQGTSVTYNEQFF.

The rearrangement uses TRBV14 and TRBJ1-4; D is unresolved. From germline, CDR1 is SGHDN and CDR2 FVKESK. There are 13 residues in the CDR3. V was cut by 6 bases and J by 10 bases, with 15 bases left in between. This CDR3 reads CASRLNLAGKLFF. The CDR3 DNA sequence: TGTGCCAGCAGACTGAACCTTGCCGGAAAACTGTTTTTT.

This chain connects TRBV5-1 to TRBJ2-1; D possibly matches TRBD1 or TRBD2 (5 bases each). Per germline, CDR1 SGHRS and CDR2 YFSETQ. V was clipped by 4 bases and J by 8 bases, with 19 bases between them. The CDR3 extends over 15 amino acids. This chain's CDR3 is CASSGTGPGVDEQFF. The CDR3 nucleotides are TGCGCCAGCAGCGGGACGGGACCCGGGGTCGATGAGCAGTTCTTC.

This chain links TRBV5-1 with TRBJ2-7; tentatively, D is TRBD2 (5 bases). CDR1 is SGHRS, CDR2 YFSETQ, per germline. V gave up 4 bases and J gave up 2 bases, with 16 bases separating them. The CDR3 totals 15 residues. The CDR3 DNA follows: TGCGCCAGCAGCCCCTGGGGAGACCCTACCTACGAGCAGTACTTC. Protein product: CASSPWGDPTYEQYF.

The chain employs TRBV5-1 and TRBJ2-1; D is possibly TRBD2 (6 bases). Germline V gene data show CDR1 as SGHRS and CDR2 as YFSETQ. V lost 2 bases, J lost 6 bases, and 30 bases lay in between. The CDR3 is 20 residues long. In nucleotides, the CDR3 is TGCGCCAGCAGCTTTAGTCCTAGCGACCTAATCGGTACGGGTGGCAATGAGCAGTTCTTC. The encoded protein is CASSFSPSDLIGTGGNEQFF.

This chain's CDR3 is CASGLSGAYEQYF. The CDR3 DNA reads TGTGCTAGTGGTTTATCAGGAGCCTACGAGCAGTACTTC. The chain links TRBV12-5 to TRBJ2-7; unclear D gene. Germline loops: CDR1 LGHNT, CDR2 FRNRAP. V lost 3 bases and J 2 bases, leaving 8 bases between the germline ends. The CDR3 totals 13 residues.

V and J are TRBV7-9 and TRBJ2-1; the D is unclear. The ends were cut back, 0 bases at V and 9 bases at J, with 12 bases in the middle. Germline CDR1 and CDR2: SEHNR and FQNEAQ (reference sequence). This CDR3 has 14 residues. CDR3 bases: TGTGCCAGCAGCTTAGCGTTGTCTTCCTTTGAGCAGTTCTTC. This codes for CASSLALSSFEQFF.

The sample holds a few counts of this clonotype. The V gene is TRBV6-2 or TRBV6-3, the J gene TRBJ2-3; D perhaps matches TRBD2 (5 bases). Germline V CDR1 and CDR2: MNHEY, SVGEGT. This CDR3 has 15 residues. Trimming cost V 6 bases and J 5 bases, with 18 bases left between them. DNA of the CDR3: TGTGCCAGCAGGAAACTAGGTCCCATCGGAGATACGCAGTATTTT. It codes for CASRKLGPIGDTQYF.

There are a few counts of this clonotype. The chain carries TRBV3-1 and TRBJ2-3; D is ambiguous. V gave up 1 base and J gave up 7 bases, with 18 bases separating them. Germline V gene data show CDR1 as LGHDT and CDR2 as YNNKEL (reference sequence). The CDR3 is made up of 16 amino acids. The CDR3 protein is CASSQGIISELYTQYF. CDR3 nucleotide sequence: TGTGCCAGCAGCCAAGGGATAATAAGTGAACTATATACGCAGTATTTT.